These T cell receptor beta chains were read from a single sample in a study of cytomegalovirus exposure and HLA in healthy donors. TCRdb's copy holds only in-frame clones and misses some; the assay was immunoSEQ multiplex PCR. This table holds 120,000 or so clones, approximately 90% found once. Sequenced sample: PBMCs. The origin of the receptors is a man aged 18 to 30 in good health and CMV-seronegative. Both conserved end residues are part of each CDR3. Each record gives: J gene, D gene, clone size, V gene, CDR3 DNA, CDR3 protein. A D gene is named only where the DNA matches it firmly. Clone size is given for some rows only: seen once, a few or many times, or a class if the clone is expanded.

TRBJ2-5 | TRBD2 | NA | TRBV7-2 | TGTGCCAGCAGCTTAGGGGGACTAGGAAAAGAGACCCAGTACTTC | CASSLGGLGKETQYF
TRBJ2-6 | NA | once | TRBV2 | TGTGCCAGCAGTCGTCAGTCCACCGGGGCCAACGTCCTGACTTTC | CASSRQSTGANVLTF
TRBJ2-5 | TRBD1 | once | TRBV5-4 | TGTGCCAGCAGCTTGTGGTTTACAGGGGTAGGAGAGACCCAGTACTTC | CASSLWFTGVGETQYF
TRBJ2-5 | NA | once | TRBV5-8 | TGTGCCAGCAGCTTGTGGCAGGGGGGACAAGAGACCCAGTACTTC | CASSLWQGGQETQYF
TRBJ1-1 | NA | NA | TRBV28 | TGTGCCAGCCGTAGAGTAACTAGGCTGAACACTGAAGCTTTCTTT | CASRRVTRLNTEAFF
TRBJ1-6 | TRBD1 | NA | TRBV11-2 | TGTGCCAGCAGCTGGAAATCGACAGGGGGCTCCTATAATTCACCCCTCCACTTT | CASSWKSTGGSYNSPLHF
TRBJ2-7 | NA | NA | TRBV18 | TGTGCCAGCTCACGCGGGCTCCAGGACTACGAGCAGTACTTC | CASSRGLQDYEQYF
TRBJ1-2 | NA | NA | TRBV6-5 | TGTGCCAGCAGGGGGACACGATATGGCTACACCTTC | CASRGTRYGYTF
TRBJ1-4 | NA | once | TRBV6-5 | TGTGCCAGCAGTTACGGGGGCCTGGGTGAAAAACTGTTTTTT | CASSYGGLGEKLFF
TRBJ1-1 | NA | NA | TRBV28 | TGTGCCAGCCGTCGCGGGGCCTCTGAAGCTTTCTTT | CASRRGASEAFF
TRBJ2-5 | TRBD2 | NA | TRBV15 | TGTGCCACCAGCAGGACCCCGGGACTAGCGGGAGGCGAGGGAGAGACCCAGTACTTC | CATSRTPGLAGGEGETQYF
TRBJ2-3 | TRBD2 | NA | TRBV11-2 | TGTGCCAGCAGCTTAGGACTAGCGGTGGGGAACACAGATACGCAGTATTTT | CASSLGLAVGNTDTQYF
TRBJ1-2 | TRBD1 | once | TRBV5-1 | TGCGCCAGCAGCCTCGGGACAGTAGCTAACTATGGCTACACCTTC | CASSLGTVANYGYTF
TRBJ1-6 | TRBD1 | NA | TRBV7-6 | TGTGCCAGCAGCTTGGGGACAGGGTTGAGGTCCTATAATTCACCCCTCCACTTT | CASSLGTGLRSYNSPLHF
TRBJ1-5 | NA | few | TRBV21-1 | TGTGCCAGCAGCAAAGTAGCGAGGGCGGCTCAGCCCCAGCATTTT | CASSKVARAAQPQHF
TRBJ2-7 | TRBD2 | once | TRBV27 | TGTGCCAGCAGTTTAAGGACTAGCGGGAGCTCCGAGCAGTACTTC | CASSLRTSGSSEQYF
TRBJ1-1 | NA | NA | TRBV6-1 | TGTGCCAGCAGTGCAGGGATCGACACTGAAGCTTTCTTT | CASSAGIDTEAFF